This T cell receptor beta chain was documented in a study of blood T cells in healthy people across ages. Study-wide background: Capture by template switching was about one barcoded beta molecule per two T cells.

The CDR3 runs to 14 residues. V was pared by 4 bases and J by 4 bases, with 13 bases between. Germline V CDR1 and CDR2: SGHAT, FQDESV (reference sequence). A second PCR of roughly 6 to 12 cycles used a sample-barcoded 5' primer and a J-beta primer mix. Via MiXCR, TCRdb re-called the 5' RACE reads, giving one row per CDR3 protein. Here the sample spans some 1.5 million distinct CDR3 sequences, 35% to 45% being singletons. Study-level findings and limits: Without sorted subsets, naive and antigen-experienced compartments could not be conclusively compared.

This clonotype came up once. Antigen specificity is unknown. Per sample, at least 6 micrograms of total RNA were extracted. V gene TRBV11-1 combines with J gene TRBJ1-1, with D maybe TRBD1 (5 bases). The receptor was isolated from a woman aged 18-29 years in good health. The sequenced material came from blood. The CDR3 reads CASSSQRGGTEAFF. The CDR3 bases are TGTGCCAGCAGCTCCCAGAGGGGAGGCACTGAAGCTTTCTTT.